This T cell receptor (beta chain) was sequenced in a study of T cell responses to AZD1222 COVID-19 vaccine. Whole-study results and caveats: White British ancestry dominated among donors, who included more females, and clonal diversity was possibly underestimated.

Combined were second doses at about 4 or about 12 weeks. Per germline, CDR1 SGHKS and CDR2 YYEKEE (reference sequence). V shed 4 bases and J shed 7 bases, with 11 bases lying between them. The CDR3 sequence is 12 residues long. On this clone itself: Its antigen is not identified.

This table comes from immunoSEQ multiplex PCR, and its TCRdb copy is limited to in-frame clones, with some not included. The table records about 140,000 clones, 80% to 95% of them present only once. The J gene is TRBJ2-5, the V gene TRBV5-5, with unresolved D. The sequenced sample was peripheral blood, obtained 28 days after the second AZD1222 dose. The TCR sequence derives from an adult who received the AZD1222 COVID-19 vaccine. CDR3 residues: CASSGQRRTQYF. CDR3 nucleotides: TGTGCCAGCAGCGGCCAGAGGAGGACCCAGTACTTC. Full variable domain (missing parts from reference TRBV5-5 and TRBJ2-5): DAGVTQSPTHLIKTRGQQVTLRCSPISGHKSVSWYQQVLGQGPQFIFQYYEKEERGRGNFPDRFSARQFPNYSSELNVNALLLGDSALYLCASSGQRRTQYFGPGTRLLVL.